The T cell receptor beta chain under discussion was sequenced for a study of T cell repertoires in cytomegalovirus infection. Study results and limitations: The ex vivo response showed dominance by HLA-C-restricted CMV-specific TCR beta clonotypes.

CDR1 is DFQATT, CDR2 SNEGSKA, per germline (reference sequence). Trimming removed 5 bases at V and 5 bases at J, with 15 bases between. The CDR3 has 14 residues. In the case of this clonotype: Its antigen is not identified.

TCRdb re-derived calls from the reads in MiXCR, one entry per CDR3 protein. The sample yields roughly 800,000 distinct CDR3 sequences, almost 30% seen once. The gene calls are TRBV20-1 and TRBJ2-2, with D possibly matching TRBD1 (5 bases). The source was cultured CD8+ T cells from PBMCs, collected from culture after CMV antigen stimulation. The TCR comes from a human donor in good health (CMV status not recorded). Some clones in this sample may be carry-over from other donors' samples. The CDR3 DNA reads TGCAGTGCTCCTGGAATAGGACAAACCGGGGAGCTGTTTTTT. Encoded protein: CSAPGIGQTGELFF.